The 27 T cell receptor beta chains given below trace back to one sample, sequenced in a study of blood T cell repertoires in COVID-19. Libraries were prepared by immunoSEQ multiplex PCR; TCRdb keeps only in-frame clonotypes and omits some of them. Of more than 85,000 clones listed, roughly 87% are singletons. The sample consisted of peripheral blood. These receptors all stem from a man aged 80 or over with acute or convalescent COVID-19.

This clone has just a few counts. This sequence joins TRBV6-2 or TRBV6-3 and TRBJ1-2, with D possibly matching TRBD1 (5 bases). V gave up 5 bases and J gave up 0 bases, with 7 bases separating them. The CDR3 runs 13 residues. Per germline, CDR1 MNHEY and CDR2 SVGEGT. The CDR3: CASSDSSNYGYTF. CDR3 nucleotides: TGTGCCAGCAGTGACAGCTCTAACTATGGCTACACCTTC.

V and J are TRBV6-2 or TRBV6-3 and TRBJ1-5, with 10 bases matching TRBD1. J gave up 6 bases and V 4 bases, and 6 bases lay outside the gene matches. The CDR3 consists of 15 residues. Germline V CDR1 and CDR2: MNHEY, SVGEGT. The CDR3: CASSWGQGLSQPQHF. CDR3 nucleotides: TGTGCCAGCAGTTGGGGACAGGGGTTGAGTCAGCCCCAGCATTTT.

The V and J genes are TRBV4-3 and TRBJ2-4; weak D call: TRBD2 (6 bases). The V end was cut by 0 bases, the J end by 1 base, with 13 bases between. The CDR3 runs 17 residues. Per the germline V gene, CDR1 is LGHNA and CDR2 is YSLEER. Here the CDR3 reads CASSQDLGGTAKNIQYF. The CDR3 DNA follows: TGCGCCAGCAGCCAAGATCTTGGAGGGACGGCCAAAAACATTCAGTACTTC.

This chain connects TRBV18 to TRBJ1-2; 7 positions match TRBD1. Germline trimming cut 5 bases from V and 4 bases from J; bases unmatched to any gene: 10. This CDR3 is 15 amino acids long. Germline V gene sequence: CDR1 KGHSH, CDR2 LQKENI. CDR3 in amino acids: CASSKGTDLSYGYTF. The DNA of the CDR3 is TGTGCCAGCTCAAAAGGGACAGACCTTAGCTATGGCTACACCTTC.

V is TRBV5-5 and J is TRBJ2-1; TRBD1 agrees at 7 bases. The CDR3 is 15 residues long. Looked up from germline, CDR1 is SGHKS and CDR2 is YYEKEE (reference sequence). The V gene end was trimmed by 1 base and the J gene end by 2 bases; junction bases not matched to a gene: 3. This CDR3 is CASSLTGDPYNEQFF. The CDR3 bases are TGTGCCAGCAGCTTGACAGGGGACCCCTACAATGAGCAGTTCTTC. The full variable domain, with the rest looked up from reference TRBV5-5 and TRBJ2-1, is DAGVTQSPTHLIKTRGQQVTLRCSPISGHKSVSWYQQVLGQGPQFIFQYYEKEERGRGNFPDRFSARQFPNYSSELNVNALLLGDSALYLCASSLTGDPYNEQFFGPGTRLTVL.

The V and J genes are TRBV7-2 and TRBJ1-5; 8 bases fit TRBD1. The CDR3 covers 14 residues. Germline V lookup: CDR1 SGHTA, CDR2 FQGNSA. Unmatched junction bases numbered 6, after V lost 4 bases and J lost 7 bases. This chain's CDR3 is CASSSQGGGQPQHF. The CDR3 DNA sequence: TGTGCCAGCAGCTCACAGGGGGGGGGCCAGCCCCAGCATTTT.

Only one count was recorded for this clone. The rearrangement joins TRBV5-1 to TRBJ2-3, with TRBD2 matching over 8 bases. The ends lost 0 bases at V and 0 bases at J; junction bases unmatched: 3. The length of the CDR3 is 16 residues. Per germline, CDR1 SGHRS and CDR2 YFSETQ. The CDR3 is CASSLDGGGSTDTQYF. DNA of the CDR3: TGCGCCAGCAGCTTGGATGGCGGGGGGAGCACAGATACGCAGTATTTT.

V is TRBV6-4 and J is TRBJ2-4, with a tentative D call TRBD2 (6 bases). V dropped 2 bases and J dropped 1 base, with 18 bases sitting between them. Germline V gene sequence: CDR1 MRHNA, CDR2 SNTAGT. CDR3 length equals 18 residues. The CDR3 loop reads CASSDSKASVIAKNIQYF. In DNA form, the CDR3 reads TGTGCCAGCAGTGACAGTAAGGCTAGCGTTATTGCCAAAAACATTCAGTACTTC.

DNA for the CDR3: TGCGCCAGCAGCTTTACGACAGGAACCAATTCACCCCTCCACTTT. This codes for CASSFTTGTNSPLHF. This chain joins TRBV5-1 and TRBJ1-6, with TRBD1 as a possible D gene (6 bases). The germline gives CDR1 SGHRS, CDR2 YFSETQ. The CDR3 runs 15 residues. Trimming stripped 2 bases from V and 7 bases from J, with 13 bases between. Looking up the rest from reference TRBV5-1 and TRBJ1-6 gives the full variable domain: KAGVTQTPRYLIKTRGQQVTLSCSPISGHRSVSWYQQTPGQGLQFLFEYFSETQRNKGNFPGRFSGRQFSNSRSEMNVSTLELGDSALYLCASSFTTGTNSPLHFGNGTRLTVT.

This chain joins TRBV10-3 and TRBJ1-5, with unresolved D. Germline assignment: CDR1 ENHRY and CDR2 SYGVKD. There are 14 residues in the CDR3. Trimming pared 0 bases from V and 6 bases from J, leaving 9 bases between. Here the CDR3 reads CAISESQGSQPQHF. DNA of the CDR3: TGTGCCATCAGTGAGTCCCAAGGGAGTCAGCCCCAGCATTTT.

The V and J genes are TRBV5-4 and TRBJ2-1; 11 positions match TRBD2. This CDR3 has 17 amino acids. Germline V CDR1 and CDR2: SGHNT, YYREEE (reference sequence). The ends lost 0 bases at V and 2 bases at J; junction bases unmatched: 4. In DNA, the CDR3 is TGTGCCAGCAGCTTGGCAGGTAGCGGGAGGGCCTACAATGAGCAGTTCTTC. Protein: CASSLAGSGRAYNEQFF. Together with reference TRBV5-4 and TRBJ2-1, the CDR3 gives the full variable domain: ETGVTQSPTHLIKTRGQQVTLRCSSQSGHNTVSWYQQALGQGPQFIFQYYREEENGRGNFPPRFSGLQFPNYSSELNVNALELDDSALYLCASSLAGSGRAYNEQFFGPGTRLTVL.

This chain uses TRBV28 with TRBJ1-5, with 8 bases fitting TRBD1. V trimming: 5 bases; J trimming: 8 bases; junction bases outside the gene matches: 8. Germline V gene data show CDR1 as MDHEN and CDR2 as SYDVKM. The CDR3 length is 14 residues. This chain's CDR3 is CASSNPGGGKPQHF. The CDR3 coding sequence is TGTGCCAGCAGTAACCCAGGGGGCGGGAAGCCCCAGCATTTT.

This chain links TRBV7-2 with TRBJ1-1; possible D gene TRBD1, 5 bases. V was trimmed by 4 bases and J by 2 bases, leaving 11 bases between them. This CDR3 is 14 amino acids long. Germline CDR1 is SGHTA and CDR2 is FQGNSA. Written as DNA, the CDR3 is TGTGCCAGCAGCTCAGGGTGGCATAACACTGAAGCTTTCTTT. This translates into CASSSGWHNTEAFF.

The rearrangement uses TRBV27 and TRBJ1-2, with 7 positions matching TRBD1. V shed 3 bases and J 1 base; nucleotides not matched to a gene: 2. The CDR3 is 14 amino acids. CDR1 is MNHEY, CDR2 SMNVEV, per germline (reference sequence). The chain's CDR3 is CASSFRDSNYGYTF. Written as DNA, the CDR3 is TGTGCCAGCAGTTTCCGGGACAGTAACTATGGCTACACCTTC.

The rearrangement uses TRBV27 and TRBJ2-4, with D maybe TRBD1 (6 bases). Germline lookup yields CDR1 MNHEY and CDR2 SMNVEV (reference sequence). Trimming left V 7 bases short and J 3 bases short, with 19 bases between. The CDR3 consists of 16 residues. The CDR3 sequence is CASKAGARSGKNIQYF. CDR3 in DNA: TGTGCCAGCAAAGCAGGGGCGAGGTCGGGCAAAAACATTCAGTACTTC.

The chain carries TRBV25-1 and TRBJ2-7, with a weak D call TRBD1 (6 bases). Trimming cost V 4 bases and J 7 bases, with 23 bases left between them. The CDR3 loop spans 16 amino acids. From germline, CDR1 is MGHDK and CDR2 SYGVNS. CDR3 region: CASSANSRGSGREQYF. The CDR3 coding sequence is TGTGCCAGCAGTGCCAACTCCAGGGGATCCGGAAGGGAGCAGTACTTC.

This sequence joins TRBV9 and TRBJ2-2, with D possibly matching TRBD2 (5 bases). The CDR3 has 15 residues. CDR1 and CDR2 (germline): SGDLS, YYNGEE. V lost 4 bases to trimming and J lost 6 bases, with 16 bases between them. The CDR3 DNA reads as TGTGCCAGCAGCCCCCGGACGGAGGCCCCCGGGGAGCTGTTTTTT. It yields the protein CASSPRTEAPGELFF.

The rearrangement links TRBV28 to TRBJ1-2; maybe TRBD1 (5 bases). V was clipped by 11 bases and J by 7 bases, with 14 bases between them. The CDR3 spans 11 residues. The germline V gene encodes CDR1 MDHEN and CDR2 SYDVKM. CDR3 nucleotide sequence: TGTGCCTTAGGAGGGGCGGCTGGCTACACCTTC. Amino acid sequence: CALGGAAGYTF.

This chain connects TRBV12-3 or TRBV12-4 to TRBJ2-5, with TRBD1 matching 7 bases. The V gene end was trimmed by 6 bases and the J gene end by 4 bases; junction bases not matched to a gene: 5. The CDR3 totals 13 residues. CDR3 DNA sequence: TGTGCCAGCAGACCAACAGGGGTAGAGACCCAGTACTTC. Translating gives CASRPTGVETQYF.

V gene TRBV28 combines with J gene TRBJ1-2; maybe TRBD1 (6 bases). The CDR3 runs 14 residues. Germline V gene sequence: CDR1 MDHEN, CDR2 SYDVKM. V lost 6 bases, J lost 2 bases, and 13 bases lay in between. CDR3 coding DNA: TGTGCCAGCAGCGTCGGACAGTTAAACTATGGCTACACCTTC. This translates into CASSVGQLNYGYTF.

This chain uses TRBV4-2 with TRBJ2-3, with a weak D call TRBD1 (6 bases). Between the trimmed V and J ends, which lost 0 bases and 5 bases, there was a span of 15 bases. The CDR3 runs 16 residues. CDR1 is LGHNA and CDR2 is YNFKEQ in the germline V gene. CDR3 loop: CASSQERGPQGDTQYF. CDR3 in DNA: TGTGCCAGCAGCCAAGAGAGGGGACCACAGGGAGATACGCAGTATTTT.

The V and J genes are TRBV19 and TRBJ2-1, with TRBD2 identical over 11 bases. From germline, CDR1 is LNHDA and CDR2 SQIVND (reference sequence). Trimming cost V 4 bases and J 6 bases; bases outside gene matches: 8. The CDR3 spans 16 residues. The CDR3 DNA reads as TGTGCCAGTAGTAAAATTACTAGCGGGGGCTTCAATGAGCAGTTCTTC. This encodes CASSKITSGGFNEQFF. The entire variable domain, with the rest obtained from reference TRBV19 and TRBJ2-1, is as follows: DGGITQSPKYLFRKEGQNVTLSCEQNLNHDAMYWYRQDPGQGLRLIYYSQIVNDFQKGDIAEGYSVSREKKESFPLTVTSAQKNPTAFYLCASSKITSGGFNEQFFGPGTRLTVL.

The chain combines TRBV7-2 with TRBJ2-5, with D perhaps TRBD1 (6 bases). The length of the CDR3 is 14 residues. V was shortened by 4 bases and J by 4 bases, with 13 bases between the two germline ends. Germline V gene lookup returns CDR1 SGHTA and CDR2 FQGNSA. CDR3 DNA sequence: TGTGCCAGCAGCTATACAGGGATGGGAGAGACCCAGTACTTC. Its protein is CASSYTGMGETQYF. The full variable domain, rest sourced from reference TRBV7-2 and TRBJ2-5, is GAGVSQSPSNKVTEKGKDVELRCDPISGHTALYWYRQSLGQGLEFLIYFQGNSAPDKSGLPSDRFSAERTGGSVSTLTIQRTQQEDSAVYLCASSYTGMGETQYFGPGTRLLVL.

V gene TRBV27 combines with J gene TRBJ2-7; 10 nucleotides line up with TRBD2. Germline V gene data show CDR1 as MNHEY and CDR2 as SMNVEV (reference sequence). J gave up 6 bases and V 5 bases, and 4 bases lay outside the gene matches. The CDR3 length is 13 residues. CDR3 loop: CASSTSGEFEQYF. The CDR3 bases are TGTGCCAGCAGTACTAGCGGGGAATTCGAGCAGTACTTC.

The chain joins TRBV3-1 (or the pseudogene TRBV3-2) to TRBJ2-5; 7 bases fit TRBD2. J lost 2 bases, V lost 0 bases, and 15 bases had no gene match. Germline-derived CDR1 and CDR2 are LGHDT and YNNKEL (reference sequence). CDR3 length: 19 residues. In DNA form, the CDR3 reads TGTGCCAGCAGCCAAGAAGGAAGGGGAGGGTTTGGGGGGCAAGAGACCCAGTACTTC. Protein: CASSQEGRGGFGGQETQYF.

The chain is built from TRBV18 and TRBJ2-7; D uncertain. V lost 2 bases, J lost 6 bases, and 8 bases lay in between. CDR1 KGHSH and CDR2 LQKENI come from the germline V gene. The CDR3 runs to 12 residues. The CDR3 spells CASSPMAIEQYF. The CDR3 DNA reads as TGTGCCAGCTCACCAATGGCCATCGAGCAGTACTTC.

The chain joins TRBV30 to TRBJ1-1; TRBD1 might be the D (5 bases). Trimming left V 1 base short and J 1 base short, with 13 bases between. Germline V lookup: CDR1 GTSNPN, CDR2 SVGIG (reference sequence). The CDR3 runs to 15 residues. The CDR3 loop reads CAWSGVPGRNTEAFF. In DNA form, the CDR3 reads TGTGCCTGGAGTGGGGTCCCAGGGCGGAACACTGAAGCTTTCTTT.